This T cell receptor (beta chain) was recorded in a study of CD8 T cells in Susac syndrome. TEMRA cells were enriched by FACS, and CD4+ and CD8+ T cells were negatively isolated. V was pared by 2 bases and J by 0 bases, with 1 base between. Germline V gene lookup returns CDR1 MNHEY and CDR2 SVGAGI. The CDR3 extends over 13 amino acids. RNA, at about 0.5 to 1 ug, was reverse transcribed with random hexamers. Amplification of TCR beta CDR3 used immunoSEQ multiplex PCR across 54 Vbeta and 13 Jbeta. TCRdb itself ran the immunoSEQ multiplex PCR reads through MiXCR, one entry per CDR3 protein. The repertoire includes 250,000 to 300,000 distinct CDR3 sequences, roughly 84% of them detected once, and approximately 0.11% sits in the top ten.

This clonotype was sampled from a human donor with multiple sclerosis. The chain has TRBV6-5 and TRBJ1-4; the D is unclear. The source material was CD8+ T cells from PBMCs. The CDR3 nucleotides are TGTGCCAGCAGTTACGCAACTAATGAAAAACTGTTTTTT. It encodes CASSYATNEKLFF.